This entry lists 9 T cell receptor beta chains sequenced from one sample in a study of T cells in Graves' hyperthyroidism and ophthalmopathy. There were TCR beta CDR3 regions amplified from RNA transcripts. HTBI primers were the set used in a first-round RT-PCR of the TCR CDR3. Each CDR3 protein gets one entry after TCRdb re-called the multiplex PCR reads with MiXCR. Seen here are approximately 700,000 distinct CDR3 sequences, 16% observed once, and the top ten hold around 8%. Material: blood. All receptors come from a man aged 18 to 29 with Graves' hyperthyroidism.

This clonotype was observed a few times. This sequence joins TRBV18 and TRBJ2-5, with a possible D match to TRBD2 (5 bases). CDR1 and CDR2 (germline): KGHSH, LQKENI. Trimming stripped 0 bases from V and 7 bases from J, with 12 bases between. The CDR3 consists of 14 residues. The CDR3 DNA is TGTGCCAGCTCACCACCATACGGAGGAGGGACCCAGTACTTC. Residues: CASSPPYGGGTQYF.

The chain joins TRBV20-1 to TRBJ2-2; possible D gene TRBD1, 6 bases. The CDR3 totals 14 residues. The germline CDR1 and CDR2 sequences are DFQATT and SNEGSKA (reference sequence). V lost 5 bases and J lost 1, with 11 bases in between. The CDR3 sequence: CSARQVGNTGELFF. The CDR3 nucleotides are TGCAGTGCTCGACAGGTCGGGAACACCGGGGAGCTGTTTTTT.

This clonotype appeared many times. J is TRBJ1-2 and V is TRBV12-3 or TRBV12-4; a weak D match, TRBD1 (6 bases). The CDR3 extends over 15 amino acids. V was clipped by 5 bases and J by 0 bases, with 13 bases between them. The CDR3 bases are TGTGCCAGCAGTCCAAGGACAGTTTCTAACTATGGCTACACCTTC. Translated, it gives CASSPRTVSNYGYTF.

This clonotype has more than one count but fewer than ten. The chain has TRBV7-3 and TRBJ2-3, with TRBD2 matching over 8 bases. The CDR3 length is 16 residues. V shed 1 base, J shed 5 bases, and the junction held 8 bases outside the gene matches. Germline loops: CDR1 SGHTA, CDR2 FQGTGA. The CDR3, as DNA: TGTGCCAGCAGCTTAAGTCCGGGAGGGCCGAGAGATACGCAGTATTTT. It codes for CASSLSPGGPRDTQYF.

Ten or more counts support this clonotype. CDR3 nucleotides: TGTGCCCTCCCGGGTAGCGGGAGGTGGAACGAGCAGTACTTC. The encoded protein is CALPGSGRWNEQYF. The chain couples TRBV11-3 to TRBJ2-7, with 10 positions matching TRBD2. Germline values: CDR1 SGHNT, CDR2 YENEEA. J lost 5 bases, V lost 11 bases, and 12 bases had no gene match. CDR3 length: 14 residues.

The table lists this clonotype with a count of one. The gene calls are TRBV4-1 and TRBJ2-3; 7 bases are a match to TRBD1. Germline V gene sequence: CDR1 MGHRA, CDR2 YSYEKL. This CDR3 is built from 17 residues. With 1 base clipped from V and 6 bases from J, the junction kept 13 bases outside the gene matches. The CDR3 region has the DNA TGCGCCAGCAGCCAAGGATTAAGGGACAGACTATGGGATACGCAGTATTTT. This encodes CASSQGLRDRLWDTQYF.

This clonotype was seen ten or more times. The chain carries TRBV20-1 and TRBJ2-3; D is perhaps TRBD2 (6 bases). V gave up 3 bases and J gave up 1 base, with 14 bases separating them. Germline V gene data show CDR1 as DFQATT and CDR2 as SNEGSKA (reference sequence). This CDR3 has 15 amino acids. The CDR3 here is CSARDGRRGTDTQYF. The CDR3 DNA reads as TGCAGTGCTAGGGACGGGAGACGCGGCACAGATACGCAGTATTTT.

The chain joins TRBV4-1 to TRBJ2-3; 8 positions agree with TRBD2. CDR1 MGHRA and CDR2 YSYEKL come from the germline V gene. Trimming cost V 11 bases and J 5 bases; bases outside gene matches: 15. The CDR3 extends over 15 amino acids. The CDR3 DNA is TGCGCCCTCGCGCTGGGGACTAGGTGTAAAGATACGCAGTATTTT. This encodes CALALGTRCKDTQYF.

V gene TRBV28 combines with J gene TRBJ2-1; the D gene is possibly TRBD2 (5 bases). Germline-derived CDR1 and CDR2 are MDHEN and SYDVKM. V was clipped by 6 bases and J by 0 bases, with 12 bases between them. The CDR3 covers 15 residues. The CDR3, as DNA: TGTGCCAGCAGGCAGACTAATCCCTCCTACAATGAGCAGTTCTTC. Translation: CASRQTNPSYNEQFF.